Listed below are T cell receptor beta chains from one sample, sequenced in a study of cytomegalovirus exposure and HLA in healthy donors. Profiling relied on immunoSEQ multiplex PCR, and the TCRdb table lists in-frame clones only, not all of them. The sample holds around 33,000 clones. Sequencing was done on a sample of PBMCs. The receptors derive from a woman in her forties in good health and CMV-seropositive. The CDR3 runs from the conserved cysteine through the conserved F or W. A D gene is named only where the DNA matches it firmly. Rows may omit the clone size; those that give it use once, few, many or a size class.

>TRBD1|TRBV29-1|-|TRBJ1-1
CSARTGGGGAFF
TGCAGCGCCCGGACAGGGGGCGGAGGGGCTTTCTTT
>-|TRBV10-2|-|TRBJ2-5
CASAQGGETQYF
TGCGCCAGCGCCCAGGGTGGGGAGACCCAGTACTTC
>-|TRBV5-8|-|TRBJ2-3
CASSFKRVTDTQYF
TGTGCCAGCAGCTTCAAGCGGGTCACAGATACGCAGTATTTT
>TRBD2|TRBV9|-|TRBJ2-3
CASSVGLAGGGDTQYF
TGTGCCAGCAGCGTAGGATTAGCGGGAGGGGGAGATACGCAGTATTTT
>-|TRBV27|-|TRBJ2-7
CAPKPQRDKPTYEQYF
TGTGCCCCTAAACCTCAGAGGGACAAACCCACCTACGAGCAGTACTTC
>-|TRBV30|-|TRBJ2-3
CAFGEGKSTDTQYF
-
>TRBD1|TRBV11-2|-|TRBJ2-7
CASSPPGTGNHEQYF
TGTGCCAGCAGCCCCCCGGGGACAGGGAACCACGAGCAGTACTTC
>-|TRBV6-1|-|TRBJ2-2
CASSDPGTSGGELFF
TGTGCCAGCAGTGATCCCGGGACATCAGGCGGGGAGCTGTTTTTT
>-|TRBV5-4|-|TRBJ1-2
CATFSEQNYGYTF
TGTGCCACCTTCTCCGAACAGAACTATGGCTACACCTTC
>TRBD2|TRBV11-2|-|TRBJ2-5
CASSFGGGGGTQYF
TGTGCCAGCAGCTTTGGGGGCGGGGGGGGGACCCAGTACTTC
>-|TRBV30|-|TRBJ1-6
CAWVSGTTDSPLHF
TGTGCCTGGGTATCCGGGACAACCGATTCACCCCTCCACTTT
>TRBD1|TRBV7-2|-|TRBJ1-5
CASSLESGGHQPQHF
TGTGCCAGCAGCTTAGAGTCAGGGGGCCATCAGCCCCAGCATTTT
>TRBD1|TRBV5-1|medium-sized|TRBJ1-1
CASSPQTGATEAFF
TGCGCCAGCAGCCCGCAGACAGGGGCCACTGAAGCTTTCTTT
>TRBD2|TRBV7-3|-|TRBJ2-3
CASSPGLATDTQYF
TGTGCCAGCAGCCCGGGACTAGCGACAGATACGCAGTATTTT
>-|TRBV10-3|-|TRBJ2-7
CAISEPAGNSYEQYF
TGTGCCATCAGTGAACCCGCGGGAAACTCCTACGAGCAGTACTTC
>-|TRBV5-4|-|TRBJ2-7
CASRAGPTYEQYF
TGTGCCAGCAGGGCGGGACCTACCTACGAGCAGTACTTC
>TRBD1|TRBV30|-|TRBJ1-5
CAGSAQGVVNQPQHF
TGTGCCGGGAGTGCTCAGGGGGTGGTGAATCAGCCCCAGCATTTT
>-|TRBV29-1|-|TRBJ2-3
CSVGGLIRADTQYF
TGCAGCGTTGGGGGGCTAATAAGGGCAGATACGCAGTATTTT
>-|TRBV5-6|-|TRBJ1-3
CASSLTAGSGNTIYF
TGTGCCAGCAGCTTAACAGCAGGCTCTGGAAACACCATATATTTT
>-|TRBV18|-|TRBJ1-5
CASSPITGQPQHF
TGTGCCAGCTCACCTATTACGGGTCAGCCCCAGCATTTT
>-|TRBV14|-|TRBJ2-1
CASSQDGTLGSREQFF
TGTGCCAGCAGCCAAGACGGGACTCTAGGGAGCCGCGAGCAGTTCTTC
>TRBD2|TRBV7-2|-|TRBJ2-3
CASRGTSGGDTQYF
TGTGCCAGCCGAGGGACTAGCGGAGGGGATACGCAGTATTTT
>-|TRBV6-1|-|TRBJ2-7
CASSEARGRGFEQYF
TGTGCCAGCAGTGAAGCGAGAGGCAGGGGCTTCGAGCAGTACTTC
>TRBD2|TRBV4-1|-|TRBJ2-7
CASSQALAGGSYEQYF
TGCGCCAGCAGCCAAGCGCTAGCGGGAGGATCCTACGAGCAGTACTTC
>-|TRBV2|-|TRBJ1-1
CASISRSGGWVNTEAFF
TGTGCCAGCATTTCTCGGTCGGGAGGGTGGGTGAACACTGAAGCTTTCTTT
>-|TRBV4-2|-|TRBJ2-7
CASSQVFVVGGKGYEQYF
TGTGCCAGCAGCCAAGTATTCGTCGTAGGCGGGAAAGGTTACGAGCAGTACTTC
>TRBD2|TRBV18|-|TRBJ2-5
CASSPSGPEAETQYF
TGTGCCAGCTCACCTAGCGGGCCGGAGGCAGAGACCCAGTACTTC
>-|TRBV5-6|-|TRBJ2-1
CASSPIGISGDSSDNEQFF
TGTGCCAGCAGCCCGATTGGAATATCGGGGGATAGCTCCGACAATGAGCAGTTCTTC
>TRBD2|TRBV9|-|TRBJ2-1
CASSVAGLVHEQFF
TGTGCCAGCAGCGTAGCTGGACTAGTTCATGAGCAGTTCTTC
>TRBD2|TRBV9|-|TRBJ2-2
CASSVALGRDAAGRAGELFF
TGTGCCAGCAGCGTAGCCTTAGGACGAGACGCGGCAGGGAGGGCCGGGGAGCTGTTTTTT
>TRBD2|TRBV19|-|TRBJ2-2
CASSMGLAGVSGTGELFF
TGTGCCAGTAGTATGGGACTAGCGGGAGTTTCGGGCACCGGGGAGCTGTTTTTT
>TRBD1|TRBV28|-|TRBJ2-7
CASRLDRAVGEQYF
TGTGCCAGCAGGCTGGACAGGGCGGTTGGGGAGCAGTACTTC
>-|TRBV10-3|-|TRBJ2-2
CAISGSGGAGELFF
TGTGCCATCAGTGGCTCAGGCGGGGCCGGGGAGCTGTTTTTT
>-|TRBV28|-|TRBJ2-1
CASSPTGATGSAGYNEQFF
TGTGCCAGCAGTCCAACAGGGGCCACGGGCTCAGCGGGCTACAATGAGCAGTTCTTC
>-|TRBV6-1|-|TRBJ2-7
CASSLQGPASEQYF
TGTGCCAGCAGTTTACAGGGACCCGCGAGCGAGCAGTACTTC
>TRBD2|TRBV30|-|TRBJ2-1
CAWSVGLAGRYNEQFF
TGTGCCTGGAGTGTCGGACTAGCGGGGCGCTACAATGAGCAGTTCTTC
>-|TRBV7-2|-|TRBJ2-5
CASSPMLVTRETQYF
TGTGCCAGCAGCCCTATGCTGGTTACGCGGGAGACCCAGTACTTC